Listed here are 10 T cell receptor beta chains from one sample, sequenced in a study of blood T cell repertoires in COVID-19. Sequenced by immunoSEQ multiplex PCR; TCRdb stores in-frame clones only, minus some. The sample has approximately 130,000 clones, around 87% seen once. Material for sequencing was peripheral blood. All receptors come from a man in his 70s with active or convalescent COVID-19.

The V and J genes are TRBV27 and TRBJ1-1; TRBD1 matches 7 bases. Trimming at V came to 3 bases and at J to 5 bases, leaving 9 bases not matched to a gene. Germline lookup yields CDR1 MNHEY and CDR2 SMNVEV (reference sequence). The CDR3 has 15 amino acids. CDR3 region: CASSLARGGRTEAFF. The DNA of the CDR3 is TGTGCCAGCAGTTTGGCGAGAGGGGGCAGGACTGAAGCTTTCTTT.

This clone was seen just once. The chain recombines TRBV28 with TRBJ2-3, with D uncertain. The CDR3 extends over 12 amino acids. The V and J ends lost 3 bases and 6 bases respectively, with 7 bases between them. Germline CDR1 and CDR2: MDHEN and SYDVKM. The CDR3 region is CASSFPADTQYF. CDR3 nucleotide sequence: TGTGCCAGCAGTTTCCCCGCGGATACGCAGTATTTT.

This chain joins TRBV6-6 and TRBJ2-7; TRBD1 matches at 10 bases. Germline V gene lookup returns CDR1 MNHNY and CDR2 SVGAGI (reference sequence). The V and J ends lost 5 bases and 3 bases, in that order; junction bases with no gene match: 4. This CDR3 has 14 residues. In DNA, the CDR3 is TGTGCCAGCAGTGACCGGGACAGGGGCTACGAGCAGTACTTC. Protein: CASSDRDRGYEQYF.

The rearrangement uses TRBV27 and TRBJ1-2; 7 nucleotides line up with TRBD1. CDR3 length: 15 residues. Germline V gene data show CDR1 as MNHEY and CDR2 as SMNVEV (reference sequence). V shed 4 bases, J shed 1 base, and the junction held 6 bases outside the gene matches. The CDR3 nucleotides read TGTGCCAGCAGTTCGGGGACAGCGAATAACTATGGCTACACCTTC. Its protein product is CASSSGTANNYGYTF.

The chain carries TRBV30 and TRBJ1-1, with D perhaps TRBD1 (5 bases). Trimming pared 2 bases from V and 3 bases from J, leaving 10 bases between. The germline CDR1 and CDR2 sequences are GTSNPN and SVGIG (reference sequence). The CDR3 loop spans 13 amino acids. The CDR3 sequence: CAWSQGGYTEAFF. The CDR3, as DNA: TGTGCCTGGAGTCAGGGAGGGTACACTGAAGCTTTCTTT. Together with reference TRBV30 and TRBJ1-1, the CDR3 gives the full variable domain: SQTIHQWPATLVQPVGSPLSLECTVEGTSNPNLYWYRQAAGRGLQLLFYSVGIGQISSEVPQNLSASRPQDRQFILSSKKLLLSDSGFYLCAWSQGGYTEAFFGQGTRLTVV.

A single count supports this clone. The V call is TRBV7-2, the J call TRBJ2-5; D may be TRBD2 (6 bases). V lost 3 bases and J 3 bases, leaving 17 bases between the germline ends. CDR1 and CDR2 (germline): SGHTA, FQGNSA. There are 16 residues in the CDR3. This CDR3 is CASSFGGRSSEETQYF. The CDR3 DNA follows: TGTGCCAGCAGCTTCGGGGGTCGGTCTTCGGAAGAGACCCAGTACTTC.

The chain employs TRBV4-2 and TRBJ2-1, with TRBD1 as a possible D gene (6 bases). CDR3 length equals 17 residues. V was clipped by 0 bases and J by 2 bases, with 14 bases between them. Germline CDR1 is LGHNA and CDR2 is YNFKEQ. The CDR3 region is CASSQDSLRQAYNEQFF. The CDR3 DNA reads TGTGCCAGCAGCCAAGATTCTTTACGACAGGCCTACAATGAGCAGTTCTTC.

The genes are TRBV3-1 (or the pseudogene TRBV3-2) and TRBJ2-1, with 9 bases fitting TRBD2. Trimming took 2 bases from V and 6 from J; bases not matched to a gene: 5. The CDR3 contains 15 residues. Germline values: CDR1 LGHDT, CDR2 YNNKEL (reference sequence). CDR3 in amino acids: CASSQSGRIGNEQFF. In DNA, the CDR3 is TGTGCCAGCAGCCAAAGCGGGAGGATTGGCAATGAGCAGTTCTTC.

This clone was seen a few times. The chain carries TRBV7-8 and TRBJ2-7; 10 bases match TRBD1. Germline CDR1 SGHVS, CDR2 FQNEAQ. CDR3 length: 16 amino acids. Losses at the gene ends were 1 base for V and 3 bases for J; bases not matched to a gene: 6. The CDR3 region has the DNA TGTGCCAGCAGCTTAGGAACCGGGACAGGGGACTACGAGCAGTACTTC. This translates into CASSLGTGTGDYEQYF.

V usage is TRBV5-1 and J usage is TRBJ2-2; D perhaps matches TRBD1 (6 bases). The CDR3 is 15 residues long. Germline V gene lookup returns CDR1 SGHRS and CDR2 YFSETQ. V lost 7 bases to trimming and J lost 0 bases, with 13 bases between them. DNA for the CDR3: TGCGCCAGCCGCCTCGGGACAACGAACACCGGGGAGCTGTTTTTT. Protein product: CASRLGTTNTGELFF.